This TCR beta chain is from a study of blood T cell repertoires in COVID-19. About the study: COVID-19 samples, acute and convalescent, were from the United States, Italy and Spain.

This clone was detected once. All recovered Cohort 3 donors got two negative PCRs, got clearance, or saw symptom resolution. Using immunoSEQ multiplex PCR, the repertoire was profiled, and TCRdb retains in-frame clones only, with some absent. The sample has about 480,000 clones; approximately 87% are singletons. Germline V gene data show CDR1 as MGHRA and CDR2 as YSYEKL. Deletions cut 0 bases from V and 5 bases from J, with 10 bases between. CDR3 size: 15 residues. This chain connects TRBV4-1 to TRBJ2-2, with D unresolved. The origin of this receptor is a woman aged 35 to 49 who had recovered from COVID-19. The sequenced sample was PBMCs or T cells enriched from blood (not recorded which). CDR3 bases: TGCGCCAGCAGCCAAGATCCCCTAGAGACCGGGGAGCTGTTTTTT. Translated: CASSQDPLETGELFF.